These T cell receptor beta chains were read from a single sample in a study of molecular identifiers for immune sequencing clone quantification. Via MiXCR, TCRdb re-called the PCR reads, giving one row per CDR3 protein. Of about 640,000 distinct CDR3 sequences in the sample, around 20% were seen once. Sequences were obtained from naive CD8+ T cells from blood, with Jurkat cell RNA spiked in. The receptors originated from a human donor in good health. Some libraries in this study had Jurkat cell RNA spiked in. CDR3s include the opening cysteine and the closing phenylalanine or tryptophan.

v_gene	j_gene	CDR3aa
TRBV4-1	TRBJ2-7	CAGSQDRWTYEQYF
TRBV15	TRBJ1-5	CATSREDRASNQPQHF
TRBV11-2	TRBJ1-4	CASSNTNGAEREKLFF
TRBV6-5	TRBJ1-4	CASSYYPSEKLFF
TRBV30	TRBJ1-1	CAWTPTGGRRGNTEAFF
TRBV7-9	TRBJ1-1	CASTITWGQTNTEAFF
TRBV27	TRBJ2-7	CASSLIFGTGGRNEQYF
TRBV28	TRBJ1-5	CASSFLQGGTGQPQHF
TRBV19	TRBJ2-7	CASSTWTDSSYEQYF
TRBV12-3/TRBV12-4	TRBJ2-3	CASSVGLAGVADTQYF
TRBV27	TRBJ2-7	CASSSALSYEQYF
TRBV6-2/TRBV6-3	TRBJ1-1	CASRYGARLTEAFF
TRBV6-5	TRBJ1-1	CASSYSKDRMNTEAFF
TRBV11-2	TRBJ1-1	CASSLELGTEAFF
TRBV10-2	TRBJ1-1	CASADDGGSSEAFF
TRBV11-2	TRBJ1-5	CASSLGADYNQPQHF
TRBV13	TRBJ2-7	CASSLGPGNYEQYF
TRBV12-3/TRBV12-4	TRBJ2-5	CASSFGEETQYF
TRBV7-9	TRBJ1-1	CASSQGVSEAFF
TRBV19	TRBJ1-6	CASSDRDRGARNSPLHF
TRBV19	TRBJ2-7	CASSYRDGGYEQYF
TRBV7-9	TRBJ1-2	CASSFTYYGYTF
TRBV12-5	TRBJ1-6	CASGPHSGTVNSPLHF
TRBV20-1	TRBJ1-5	CSARDHGLGSNQPQHF
TRBV29-1	TRBJ1-1	CSVLDRFGTEAFF
TRBV5-1	TRBJ1-1	CASRRGANTEAFF
TRBV9	TRBJ2-3	CASSKPGSGSSDTQYF
TRBV9	TRBJ2-7	CASSVGGSHYEQYF
TRBV19	TRBJ2-1	CASSTHNYPYNEQFF
TRBV5-6	TRBJ2-5	CASSLGSGGETQYF
TRBV27	TRBJ2-7	CASSLRLGGTFEQYF
TRBV19	TRBJ2-3	CASSKLDTDTQYF
TRBV4-3	TRBJ2-4	CASSQDLGTGVGAKNIQYF
TRBV12-3/TRBV12-4	TRBJ1-1	CASSLTGFPFF
TRBV4-3	TRBJ1-4	CASSQDTAGSRANEKLFF
TRBV20-1	TRBJ1-1	CSALVGLEAFF
TRBV25-1	TRBJ2-3	CASSVGLADTQYF
TRBV6-2/TRBV6-3	TRBJ1-1	CASSGLDRATEAFF
TRBV19	TRBJ2-3	CASSTAEGAGTQYF
TRBV29-1	TRBJ2-7	CSVSANEQYF
TRBV30	TRBJ2-1	CALTGTEQFF